The 2 T cell receptor beta chains in this list originate from one sample, sequenced in a study of neurological immune-mediated disorders. TCRdb recomputed calls from the 5' RACE reads with MiXCR, one row per CDR3 protein. The table shows about 74,000 distinct CDR3 sequences, with around 5.2% occurring only once. What was sequenced was PBMCs. The origin of the receptors is a young man with multiple sclerosis.

This clonotype was recorded many times. This chain connects TRBV5-1 to TRBJ2-7; D perhaps matches TRBD1 (6 bases). V was cut by 1 base and J by 3 bases, with 8 bases left in between. Germline assignment: CDR1 SGHRS and CDR2 YFSETQ. CDR3 length: 13 residues. In nucleotides, the CDR3 is TGCGCCAGCAGCTTGAGGACAGACTACGAGCAGTACTTC. Its translation: CASSLRTDYEQYF.

The sample holds many counts of this clonotype. This chain connects TRBV4-2 to TRBJ2-5; 9 bases map to TRBD1. The CDR3 runs to 14 residues. Germline CDR1 LGHNA, CDR2 YNFKEQ. The trim removed 6 bases at V and 5 bases at J, leaving 7 bases unmatched. CDR3 nucleotide sequence: TGTGCCAGCAGTCCGGGACAGGGTGCCGAGACCCAGTACTTC. Protein sequence: CASSPGQGAETQYF.